The subject of this entry is one T cell receptor (beta chain). These data are taken from a study of blood T cell repertoires in COVID-19. Background on the study: Samples of COVID-19 (acute and convalescent) were obtained from the United States, Italy and Spain.

TCRdb's copy holds only in-frame clones and misses some; the assay was immunoSEQ multiplex PCR. The profile shows some 180,000 clones, around 89% of them singletons. This CDR3 comprises 15 residues. V lost 4 bases and J lost 9; bases outside the gene matches: 7. Germline CDR1 and CDR2: MNHEY and SVGEGT. This sequence was found in a man in his forties or fifties with acute or convalescent COVID-19. The sequenced sample was peripheral blood. The chain uses TRBV6-2 or TRBV6-3 and TRBJ2-1; 12 bases map to TRBD2. The CDR3 DNA follows: TGTGCCAGCAGTTCACTAGCGGGGGGCCGGGGTGAGCAGTTCTTC. Its protein is CASSSLAGGRGEQFF.